Following are 32 T cell receptor beta chains from one sample sequenced in a study of blood T cell repertoires in COVID-19. Sequencing used immunoSEQ multiplex PCR; TCRdb keeps in-frame clones, though not all of them. This repertoire shows more than 130,000 clones, 84% found once; its top ten account for around 10%. The sample was peripheral blood. The source is a woman of 80 years or more in a cohort sampled during active or convalescent COVID-19.

The chain is built from TRBV6-5 and TRBJ2-5; D possibly corresponds to TRBD2 (5 bases). The V gene lost 0 bases and the J gene lost 5 bases, with 10 bases spanning the gap. The germline gives CDR1 MNHEY, CDR2 SVGAGI. The CDR3 contains 14 residues. The DNA of the CDR3 is TGTGCCAGCAGTTACTCGACGAGAGGGGAGACCCAGTACTTC. This codes for CASSYSTRGETQYF.

Only one count was recorded for this clone. The J gene is TRBJ2-1, the V gene TRBV19; D uncertain. The CDR3 is made up of 12 amino acids. CDR1 is LNHDA and CDR2 is SQIVND in the germline V gene (reference sequence). Trimming removed 3 bases at V and 10 bases at J, with 10 bases between. The CDR3 DNA is TGTGCCAGTAGTATCCGGAAGACAGAGCAGTTCTTC. Amino acids: CASSIRKTEQFF. The full variable domain, in which reference TRBV19 and TRBJ2-1 provide the parts outside the CDR3, is DGGITQSPKYLFRKEGQNVTLSCEQNLNHDAMYWYRQDPGQGLRLIYYSQIVNDFQKGDIAEGYSVSREKKESFPLTVTSAQKNPTAFYLCASSIRKTEQFFGPGTRLTVL.

The rearrangement joins TRBV2 to TRBJ2-6; 8 nucleotides align to TRBD1. Per germline, CDR1 SNHLY and CDR2 FYNNEI. V gave up 6 bases and J gave up 2 bases; unmatched junction bases: 9. CDR3 length equals 17 residues. CDR3 coding DNA: TGTGCCAGCAGAACCGATGACAGGGGTGCTGGGGCCAACGTCCTGACTTTC. This sequence encodes CASRTDDRGAGANVLTF.

The V call is TRBV6-5, the J call TRBJ2-7; TRBD1 is a possible D gene (6 bases). Germline CDR1 MNHEY, CDR2 SVGAGI. Trimming shortened V by 7 bases and J by 2 bases, and 12 bases separated the two germline ends. The CDR3 length is 13 residues. CDR3 sequence (DNA): TGTGCCAGCACGCGAGAGGGGGCCTACGAGCAGTACGTC. Its protein is CASTREGAYEQYV.

The chain joins TRBV27 to TRBJ2-5; 7 nucleotides match TRBD1. Germline CDR1 reads MNHEY; CDR2 reads SMNVEV (reference sequence). This CDR3 spans 14 amino acids. Losses at the gene ends were 5 bases for V and 5 bases for J; bases not matched to a gene: 8. CDR3 DNA: TGTGCCAGCAGTGGAACCAGGGGGTGGGAGACCCAGTACTTC. This gives the protein CASSGTRGWETQYF.

This chain links TRBV24-1 with TRBJ1-2; 7 nucleotides agree with TRBD1. V trimming: 3 bases; J trimming: 3 bases; junction bases outside the gene matches: 6. From germline, CDR1 is KGHDR and CDR2 SFDVKD. CDR3 length: 15 residues. CDR3 loop: CATSDPHGQDYGYTF. The DNA of the CDR3 is TGTGCCACCAGTGATCCGCACGGACAGGACTATGGCTACACCTTC.

The V and J genes are TRBV4-2 and TRBJ2-3, with 12 bases identical to TRBD2. In germline, CDR1 is LGHNA, CDR2 YNFKEQ. This CDR3 has 17 residues. After removal of 1 base from V and 5 bases from J, the junction contained 7 bases not matched to a gene. This CDR3 reads CASSQGASGGALDTQYF. The DNA of the CDR3 is TGTGCCAGCAGCCAAGGAGCTAGCGGGGGGGCCTTAGATACGCAGTATTTT.

This clone came up once. The V call is TRBV11-2, the J call TRBJ2-5, with a weak D call TRBD2 (5 bases). CDR1 and CDR2 (germline): SGHAT, FQNNGV. The CDR3 contains 15 residues. V was cut by 3 bases and J by 0 bases, with 11 bases left in between. In DNA, the CDR3 is TGTGCCAGCAGCTTCGCCGGGGTGTACCAAGAGACCCAGTACTTC. The encoded protein is CASSFAGVYQETQYF.

The chain recombines TRBV6-1 with TRBJ2-3; 7 nucleotides agree with TRBD2. In germline, CDR1 is MNHNS, CDR2 SASEGT. With 4 bases clipped from V and 2 bases from J, the junction kept 12 bases outside the gene matches. The CDR3 totals 17 residues. CDR3 in DNA: TGTGCCAGCAGTGGACCGGGCGGGCGGGGGACCACAGATACGCAGTATTTT. It is translated as CASSGPGGRGTTDTQYF.

The rearrangement links TRBV3-1 (or the pseudogene TRBV3-2) to TRBJ2-5; 12 bases match TRBD2. The germline CDR1 and CDR2 sequences are LGHDT and YNNKEL (reference sequence). V gave up 4 bases and J gave up 5 bases; unmatched junction bases: 17. The CDR3 covers 19 residues. This chain's CDR3 is CASSRRVPLAGGRAETQYF. CDR3 nucleotide sequence: TGTGCCAGCAGCCGCCGGGTCCCGCTAGCGGGGGGGCGAGCGGAGACCCAGTACTTC.

The chain is built from TRBV7-2 and TRBJ2-1, with TRBD2 as a possible D gene (6 bases). V lost 0 bases and J 4 bases, leaving 13 bases between the germline ends. The CDR3 loop spans 16 amino acids. Germline CDR1 and CDR2: SGHTA and FQGNSA. DNA of the CDR3: TGTGCCAGCAGCTTAGCCGCCGGGACTGCTTACAATGAGCAGTTCTTC. Translating it yields CASSLAAGTAYNEQFF.

V gene TRBV28 combines with J gene TRBJ1-5, with D perhaps matching TRBD1 (6 bases). This CDR3 is 17 amino acids long. CDR1 MDHEN and CDR2 SYDVKM come from the germline V gene. Trimming removed 4 bases at V and 1 base at J, with 17 bases between. The CDR3 DNA reads TGTGCCAGCAGTTGGGCCCTTGTACAGGGAAGCAATCAGCCCCAGCATTTT. It is translated as CASSWALVQGSNQPQHF.

This clone was seen once. This chain connects TRBV19 to TRBJ1-2; D is uncertain. Germline V gene lookup returns CDR1 LNHDA and CDR2 SQIVND (reference sequence). The ends were cut back, 3 bases at V and 2 bases at J, with 13 bases in the middle. CDR3 length: 15 amino acids. CDR3 sequence (DNA): TGTGCCAGTAGTATTTTAGCGGGCAAGAACTATGGCTACACCTTC. This sequence encodes CASSILAGKNYGYTF.

The rearrangement links TRBV4-3 to TRBJ2-3; D unresolved. Germline CDR1 is LGHNA and CDR2 is YSLEER. The CDR3 runs to 13 residues. Deletions cut 1 base from V and 5 bases from J, with 7 bases between. The CDR3 sequence is CASSQGPVDTQYF. The DNA of the CDR3 is TGCGCCAGCAGCCAAGGGCCCGTAGATACGCAGTATTTT.

This clone was recorded a few times. The chain uses TRBV7-3 and TRBJ2-1; D gene uncertain. Germline V gene lookup returns CDR1 SGHTA and CDR2 FQGTGA. The germline V and J ends were trimmed by 2 bases and 5 bases, with 10 bases remaining between them. There are 14 residues in the CDR3. This CDR3 reads CASSLRHFDNEQFF. For the CDR3, the DNA is TGTGCCAGCAGCTTACGACATTTCGACAATGAGCAGTTCTTC.

This clone was seen only a few times. This sequence joins TRBV19 and TRBJ2-3; D possibly corresponds to TRBD1 (5 bases). The CDR3 sequence is 14 residues long. Germline CDR1 LNHDA, CDR2 SQIVND (reference sequence). V dropped 4 bases and J dropped 2 bases, with 10 bases sitting between them. The CDR3 DNA follows: TGTGCCAGTAGTAAAGGGGCCTACACAGATACGCAGTATTTT. This gives the protein CASSKGAYTDTQYF.

The rearrangement joins TRBV5-1 to TRBJ1-4; D is perhaps TRBD1 (6 bases). Trimming pared 0 bases from V and 11 bases from J, leaving 14 bases between. This CDR3 is built from 14 residues. Germline CDR1 and CDR2: SGHRS and YFSETQ. In nucleotides, the CDR3 is TGCGCCAGCAGCTTGGACACAGGGATTCCGAAACTGTTTTTT. This translates into CASSLDTGIPKLFF.

The V call is TRBV2, the J call TRBJ1-6; D possibly corresponds to TRBD1 (5 bases). The CDR3 loop spans 15 amino acids. Looked up from germline, CDR1 is SNHLY and CDR2 is FYNNEI. Trimming removed 5 bases at V and 10 bases at J, with 18 bases between. CDR3 protein: CASSYAGGEWSPLHF. Here the CDR3 DNA reads TGTGCCAGCAGTTATGCGGGGGGGGAATGGTCACCCCTCCACTTT.

V gene TRBV6-6 combines with J gene TRBJ2-1; TRBD2 matches at 16 bases. The CDR3 is 17 residues long. V lost 5 bases, J lost 14 bases, and 15 bases stayed unmatched. The germline CDR1 and CDR2 sequences are MNHNY and SVGAGI (reference sequence). In DNA, the CDR3 is TGTGCCAGCAGTCGATCCGGGACTAGCGGGGGGGCGGCTCTCAAGTTCTTC. Protein: CASSRSGTSGGAALKFF.

A few counts support this clone. The chain is built from TRBV19 and TRBJ1-4; 12 bases are shared with TRBD1. The CDR3 loop spans 18 amino acids. Trimming removed 5 bases from V and 4 bases from J; junction bases left unmatched: 11. Germline V gene data show CDR1 as LNHDA and CDR2 as SQIVND (reference sequence). CDR3 sequence: CASSFLPGQGANNEKLFF. CDR3 nucleotide sequence: TGTGCCAGTAGTTTCCTCCCGGGACAGGGGGCAAATAATGAAAAACTGTTTTTT.

The chain uses TRBV25-1 and TRBJ1-2; D may be TRBD1 (5 bases). V was clipped by 7 bases and J by 8 bases, with 11 bases between them. The CDR3 is 11 amino acids. The germline CDR1 and CDR2 sequences are MGHDK and SYGVNS. CDR3 in DNA: TGTGCCAGCAAGCGGGGGATCGGCTACACCTTC. It specifies CASKRGIGYTF.

V and J are TRBV2 and TRBJ2-7; 9 nucleotides agree with TRBD2. V lost 4 bases, J lost 3 bases, and 4 bases stayed unmatched. Germline values: CDR1 SNHLY, CDR2 FYNNEI. The CDR3 has 14 amino acids. The CDR3 loop is CASSAWREGYEQYF. Written as DNA, the CDR3 is TGTGCCAGCAGTGCGTGGCGGGAGGGCTACGAGCAGTACTTC.

The chain carries TRBV29-1 and TRBJ1-1; the D is unclear. V lost 7 bases and J 11 bases, leaving 17 bases between the germline ends. Germline CDR1 SQVTM, CDR2 ANQGSEA. CDR3 length: 11 residues. Here the CDR3 reads CSAERGIDAFF. CDR3 nucleotide sequence: TGCAGCGCCGAACGCGGAATTGACGCTTTCTTT.

The V and J genes are TRBV3-1 (or the pseudogene TRBV3-2) and TRBJ2-7; D perhaps matches TRBD1 (6 bases). The CDR3 runs to 16 residues. In germline, CDR1 is LGHDT, CDR2 YNNKEL (reference sequence). Trimming cost V 1 base and J 0 bases, with 13 bases left between them. The CDR3 sequence: CASSQGRKGGSYEQYV. As DNA, the CDR3 is TGTGCCAGCAGCCAAGGTAGGAAAGGGGGCTCCTACGAGCAGTACGTC.

This chain links TRBV2 with TRBJ2-1; D is unclear. V was trimmed by 1 base and J by 0 bases, leaving 7 bases between them. From germline, CDR1 is SNHLY and CDR2 FYNNEI. This CDR3 has 15 residues. For the CDR3, the DNA is TGTGCCAGCAGTGAAGTCAGGCACTCCTACAATGAGCAGTTCTTC. Protein: CASSEVRHSYNEQFF.

This chain uses TRBV2 with TRBJ2-5; D is perhaps TRBD1 (7 bases). V was trimmed by 2 bases and J by 7 bases, leaving 17 bases between them. CDR1 is SNHLY and CDR2 is FYNNEI in the germline V gene. This CDR3 has 15 amino acids. The CDR3 is CASSESRRGEATQYF. The DNA for the CDR3 is TGTGCCAGCAGTGAATCGCGCAGGGGGGAAGCGACCCAGTACTTC.

This clone was counted between two and nine times. V gene TRBV7-2 combines with J gene TRBJ2-3; 8 bases are a match to TRBD2. V trimming: 0 bases; J trimming: 4 bases; junction bases outside the gene matches: 9. The germline V gene encodes CDR1 SGHTA and CDR2 FQGNSA. The CDR3 sequence is 17 residues long. The CDR3: CASSLASSGGIADTQYF. DNA of the CDR3: TGTGCCAGCAGCTTAGCCTCAAGCGGGGGTATCGCAGATACGCAGTATTTT.

Here the CDR3 reads CAVRWTVNTGELFF. CDR3 coding DNA: TGTGCCGTCCGGTGGACAGTAAACACCGGGGAGCTGTTTTTT. The V and J genes are TRBV19 and TRBJ2-2; a weak D match, TRBD1 (6 bases). The CDR3 spans 14 residues. Germline V lookup: CDR1 LNHDA, CDR2 SQIVND (reference sequence). Deletions cut 11 bases from V and 2 bases from J, with 15 bases between.

V gene TRBV5-8 combines with J gene TRBJ1-2, with unresolved D. CDR1 and CDR2 (germline): SGHTS, YDEGEE. The ends were cut back, 0 bases at V and 8 bases at J, with 8 bases in the middle. This CDR3 contains 12 residues. The CDR3 DNA reads TGTGCCAGCAGCTTGGACAGATGGGGCTACACCTTC. It specifies CASSLDRWGYTF.

V gene TRBV19 combines with J gene TRBJ1-5; D is possibly TRBD1 (6 bases). This CDR3 has 17 amino acids. Trimming cost V 5 bases and J 4 bases, with 21 bases left between them. The germline V gene has CDR1 LNHDA and CDR2 SQIVND (reference sequence). CDR3 region: CASSPSFRGAPNQPQHF. The CDR3 DNA is TGTGCCAGTAGTCCTTCGTTTCGGGGGGCACCGAATCAGCCCCAGCATTTT. The whole variable domain, filled in from reference TRBV19 and TRBJ1-5, reads DGGITQSPKYLFRKEGQNVTLSCEQNLNHDAMYWYRQDPGQGLRLIYYSQIVNDFQKGDIAEGYSVSREKKESFPLTVTSAQKNPTAFYLCASSPSFRGAPNQPQHFGDGTRLSIL.

The rearrangement uses TRBV29-1 and TRBJ2-3; 12 bases fit TRBD2. V gave up 5 bases and J gave up 5 bases; unmatched junction bases: 5. The CDR3 loop spans 14 amino acids. CDR1 and CDR2 from the germline V gene are SQVTM and ANQGSEA. The CDR3 region is CSVSLAGGRDTQYF. As DNA, the CDR3 is TGCAGCGTTTCACTAGCGGGGGGCCGAGATACGCAGTATTTT.

The chain uses TRBV3-1 (or the pseudogene TRBV3-2) and TRBJ2-5; D may be TRBD1 (5 bases). V shed 5 bases and J shed 5 bases, with 12 bases lying between them. CDR3 length: 13 amino acids. Germline V gene sequence: CDR1 LGHDT, CDR2 YNNKEL (reference sequence). CDR3 in DNA: TGTGCCAGCAGCTTTTCGTCAGGGGAGACCCAGTACTTC. Its translation: CASSFSSGETQYF.